Reported below is one TCR beta chain. What it binds is not known. The data originate from a study of cytomegalovirus exposure and HLA in healthy donors. Study-wide context: According to later analysis, the same platform produced the 120 validation and several hundred first-cohort repertoires.

Per germline, CDR1 LGHNA and CDR2 YSLEER. The V gene end was trimmed by 4 bases and the J gene end by 4 bases; junction bases not matched to a gene: 4. The CDR3 loop spans 14 amino acids. The method was immunoSEQ multiplex PCR; TCRdb's version includes in-frame clones alone and lacks a portion of them. The sample shows about 170,000 clones, 70% to 90% of them seen only once. The study's findings and limits: Altogether, 164 TCR beta chains were recorded as cytomegalovirus-associated. In vitro assays verified that a few CMV-associated chains recognized CMV antigens specifically. Subsequent analysis showed first-cohort TCR clusters tending to co-occur in 120 validation repertoires.

The sequence derives from a woman younger than 45 in good health and CMV-seronegative. This sequence joins TRBV4-3 and TRBJ2-7; 10 nucleotides align to TRBD1. Material: PBMCs. This chain's CDR3 is CASSLRDRGYEQYF. CDR3 DNA sequence: TGCGCCAGCAGCCTCCGGGACAGGGGTTACGAGCAGTACTTC.